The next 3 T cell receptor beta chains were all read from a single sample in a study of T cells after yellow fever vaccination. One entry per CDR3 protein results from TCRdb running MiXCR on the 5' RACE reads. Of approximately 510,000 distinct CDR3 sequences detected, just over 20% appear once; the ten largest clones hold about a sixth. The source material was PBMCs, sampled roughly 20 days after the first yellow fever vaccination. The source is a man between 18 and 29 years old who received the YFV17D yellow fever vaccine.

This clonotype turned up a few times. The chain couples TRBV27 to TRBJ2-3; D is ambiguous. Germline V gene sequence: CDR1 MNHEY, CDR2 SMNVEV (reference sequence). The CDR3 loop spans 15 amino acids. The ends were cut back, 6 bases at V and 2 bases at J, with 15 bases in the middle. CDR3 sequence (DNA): TGTGCCAGCAGCCGCCTGGACGGAATCACAGATACGCAGTATTTT. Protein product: CASSRLDGITDTQYF.

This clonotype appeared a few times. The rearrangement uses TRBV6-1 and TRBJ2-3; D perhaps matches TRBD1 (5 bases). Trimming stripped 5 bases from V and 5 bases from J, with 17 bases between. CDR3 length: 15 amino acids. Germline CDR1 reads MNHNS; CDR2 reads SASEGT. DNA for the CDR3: TGTGCCAGCAGTCCTCAGGGAAAGGGCATAGATACGCAGTATTTT. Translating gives CASSPQGKGIDTQYF.

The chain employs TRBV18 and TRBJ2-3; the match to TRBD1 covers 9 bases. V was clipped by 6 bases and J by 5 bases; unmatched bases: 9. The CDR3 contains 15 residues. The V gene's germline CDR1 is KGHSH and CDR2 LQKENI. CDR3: CASSHGQGKGDTQYF. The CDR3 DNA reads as TGTGCCAGCTCCCACGGACAGGGGAAGGGAGATACGCAGTATTTT.